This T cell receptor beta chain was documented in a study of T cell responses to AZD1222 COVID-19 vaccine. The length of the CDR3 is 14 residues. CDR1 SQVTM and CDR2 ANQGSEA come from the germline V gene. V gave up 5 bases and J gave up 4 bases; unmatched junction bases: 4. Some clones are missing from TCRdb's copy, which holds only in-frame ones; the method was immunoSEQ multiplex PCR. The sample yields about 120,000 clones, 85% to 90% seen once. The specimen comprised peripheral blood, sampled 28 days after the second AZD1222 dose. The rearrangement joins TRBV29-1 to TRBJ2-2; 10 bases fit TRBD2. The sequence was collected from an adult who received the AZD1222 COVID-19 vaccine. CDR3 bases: TGCAGCGTTCGGGGACTAGCGCGCACCGGGGAGCTGTTTTTT. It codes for CSVRGLARTGELFF.